These 2 T cell receptor beta chains originate from one sample sequenced in a study of blood T cell repertoires in COVID-19. Clones were sequenced by immunoSEQ multiplex PCR, and TCRdb holds only the in-frame ones, with some missing. This table holds approximately 140,000 clones, about 87% found once. The sample taken for sequencing was peripheral blood. Source of these receptors: a woman in her forties with acute or convalescent COVID-19.

The chain uses TRBV5-1 and TRBJ1-4, with 7 bases matching TRBD1. Germline CDR1 and CDR2: SGHRS and YFSETQ. CDR3 length: 15 residues. The junction had 2 bases not matched to a gene; V was cut back by 0 bases and J by 3 bases. The CDR3 loop is CASSLDRGANEKLFF. CDR3 DNA: TGCGCCAGCAGCTTGGACAGGGGAGCTAATGAAAAACTGTTTTTT.

This sequence joins TRBV24-1 and TRBJ2-1; 12 bases are a match to TRBD2. V lost 5 bases, J lost 0 bases, and 1 base stayed unmatched. The CDR3 runs 16 residues. Germline values: CDR1 KGHDR, CDR2 SFDVKD. CDR3: CATSATSGSSYNEQFF. The CDR3 coding sequence is TGTGCCACCAGTGCGACTAGCGGGAGCTCCTACAATGAGCAGTTCTTC.